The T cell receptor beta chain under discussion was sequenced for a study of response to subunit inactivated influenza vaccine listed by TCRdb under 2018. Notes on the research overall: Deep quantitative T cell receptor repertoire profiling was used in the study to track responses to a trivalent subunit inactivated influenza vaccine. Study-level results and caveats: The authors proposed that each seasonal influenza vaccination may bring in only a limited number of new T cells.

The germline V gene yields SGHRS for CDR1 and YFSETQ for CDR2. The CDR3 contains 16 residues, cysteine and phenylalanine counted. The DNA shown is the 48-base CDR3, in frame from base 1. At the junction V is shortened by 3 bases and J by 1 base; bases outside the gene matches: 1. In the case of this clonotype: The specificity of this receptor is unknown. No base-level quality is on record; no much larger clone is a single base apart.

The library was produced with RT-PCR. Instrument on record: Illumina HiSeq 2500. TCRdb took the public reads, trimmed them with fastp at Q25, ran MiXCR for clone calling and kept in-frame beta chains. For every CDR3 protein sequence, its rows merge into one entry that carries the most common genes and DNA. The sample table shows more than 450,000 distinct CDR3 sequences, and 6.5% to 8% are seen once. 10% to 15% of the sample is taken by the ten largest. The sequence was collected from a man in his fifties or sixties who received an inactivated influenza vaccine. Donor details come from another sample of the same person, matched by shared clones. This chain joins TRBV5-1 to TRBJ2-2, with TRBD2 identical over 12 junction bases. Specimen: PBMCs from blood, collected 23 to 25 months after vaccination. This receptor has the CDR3 CASSWGLAGNTGELFF. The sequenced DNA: TGCGCCAGCAGCTGGGGACTAGCGGGGAACACCGGGGAGCTGTTTTTT.